This entry lists 24 T cell receptor beta chains sequenced from one sample in a study of blood T cell repertoires in COVID-19. This table comes from immunoSEQ multiplex PCR, and its TCRdb copy is limited to in-frame clones, with some not included. The sample lists more than 110,000 clones; approximately 88% were seen once. Sequencing used PBMCs or T cells enriched from blood (not recorded which). The receptors derive from a man aged 40-50 years with acute COVID-19.

The CDR3 loop is CASSLGQLTGDEQYF. CDR3 nucleotides: TGTGCCAGCAGCTTAGGACAGCTTACAGGGGACGAGCAGTACTTC. This chain connects TRBV11-2 to TRBJ2-7, with 7 bases that match TRBD1. Germline values: CDR1 SGHAT, CDR2 FQNNGV. Trimming at V came to 1 base and at J to 5 bases, leaving 8 bases not matched to a gene. The CDR3 contains 15 residues.

The chain links TRBV7-9 to TRBJ1-5, with D perhaps TRBD1 (6 bases). Germline V gives CDR1 SEHNR, CDR2 FQNEAQ (reference sequence). The V gene lost 4 bases and the J gene lost 7 bases, with 17 bases spanning the gap. The CDR3 is 15 amino acids. CDR3 loop: CASSSTGSSGQPQHF. Here the CDR3 DNA reads TGTGCCAGCAGCTCTACAGGGTCCTCTGGGCAGCCCCAGCATTTT.

V gene TRBV6-5 combines with J gene TRBJ2-7, with D tentatively TRBD2 (6 bases). The CDR3 has 15 residues. The ends were cut back, 11 bases at V and 4 bases at J, with 24 bases in the middle. Germline V gives CDR1 MNHEY, CDR2 SVGAGI. Here the CDR3 reads CAVGSRSAGYYEQYF. CDR3 DNA sequence: TGTGCCGTAGGAAGCCGGTCGGCGGGATATTACGAGCAGTACTTC.

The gene calls are TRBV19 and TRBJ2-7, with D maybe TRBD2 (5 bases). The CDR3 spans 13 residues. V lost 3 bases to trimming and J lost 6 bases, with 12 bases between them. Looked up from germline, CDR1 is LNHDA and CDR2 is SQIVND (reference sequence). CDR3 DNA sequence: TGTGCCAGTAGTATCGCCGGTCGGGGCGAGCAGTACTTC. Amino acids: CASSIAGRGEQYF.

This sequence joins TRBV18 and TRBJ2-1; 7 nucleotides match TRBD2. The trim removed 3 bases at V and 2 bases at J, leaving 7 bases unmatched. Germline lookup yields CDR1 KGHSH and CDR2 LQKENI. The CDR3 totals 16 residues. CDR3 coding DNA: TGTGCCAGCTCACCTGGACTAGACACGGCCTACAATGAGCAGTTCTTC. This translates into CASSPGLDTAYNEQFF.

V is TRBV19 and J is TRBJ1-2; perhaps TRBD1 as D (6 bases). Trimming stripped 5 bases from V and 7 bases from J, with 14 bases between. The CDR3 is 13 amino acids. The germline gives CDR1 LNHDA, CDR2 SQIVND (reference sequence). CDR3 in DNA: TGTGCCAGTAGTCCGACAGGTGCGGGTGGCTACACCTTC. Translating it yields CASSPTGAGGYTF.

The chain has TRBV11-3 and TRBJ2-1; perhaps TRBD2 as D (5 bases). Germline V gene sequence: CDR1 SGHNT, CDR2 YENEEA. V was shortened by 0 bases and J by 10 bases, with 7 bases between the two germline ends. The CDR3 spans 12 residues. In DNA form, the CDR3 reads TGTGCCAGCAGCTTAGATGAGCGGGAGCAGTTCTTC. This codes for CASSLDEREQFF.

This clone was seen a handful of times. This chain uses TRBV28 with TRBJ1-2; tentatively, D is TRBD1 (6 bases). V was clipped by 6 bases and J by 4 bases, with 18 bases between them. The CDR3 covers 15 residues. Per the germline V gene, CDR1 is MDHEN and CDR2 is SYDVKM. CDR3: CASSPAGEALYGYTF. Written as DNA, the CDR3 is TGTGCCAGCAGCCCTGCAGGGGAAGCGCTCTATGGCTACACCTTC.

J is TRBJ1-2 and V is TRBV12-1. TRBV12-1 is listed as a pseudogene. CDR3 length: 16 amino acids. CDR3 nucleotide sequence: TGTGCCAGCAGCTTTCGAAAACACGGAGGGTCTCCGGGCTACACCTTC. Its protein product is CASSFRKHGGSPGYTF.

As DNA, the CDR3 is TGTGCCATCAGTGAGTCGGTAGTGAACAGGGGGGACTACACCTTC. Translating gives CAISESVVNRGDYTF. The chain joins TRBV10-3 to TRBJ1-2; 8 bases agree with TRBD1. The CDR3 is 15 amino acids. The junction had 10 bases not matched to a gene; V was cut back by 0 bases and J by 10 bases. Germline V gives CDR1 ENHRY, CDR2 SYGVKD.

The rearrangement uses TRBV30 and TRBJ1-1; D is possibly TRBD1 (5 bases). In germline, CDR1 is GTSNPN, CDR2 SVGIG (reference sequence). The V end was cut by 1 base, the J end by 3 bases, with 6 bases between. This CDR3 region has 12 residues. The CDR3 coding sequence is TGTGCCTGGAGTGGGGGGGACACTGAAGCTTTCTTT. It is translated as CAWSGGDTEAFF.

The chain uses TRBV7-9 and TRBJ2-7, with 8 nucleotides matching TRBD2. V was clipped by 9 bases and J by 1 base; unmatched bases: 11. This CDR3 is 15 amino acids long. CDR1 is SEHNR and CDR2 is FQNEAQ in the germline V gene (reference sequence). The CDR3 nucleotides are TGTGCCAGTAGTTTAAGAGCGGGAGTATCCTACGAGCAGTACTTC. Translated, it gives CASSLRAGVSYEQYF.

The rearrangement joins TRBV19 to TRBJ1-4; 9 bases match TRBD1. The trim removed 5 bases at V and 8 bases at J, leaving 12 bases unmatched. This CDR3 has 16 amino acids. CDR1 LNHDA and CDR2 SQIVND come from the germline V gene (reference sequence). CDR3 in DNA: TGTGCCAGTAGTCCCCCGGCGGACAGGGGAGGAGAAAAACTGTTTTTT. It specifies CASSPPADRGGEKLFF.

The J gene is TRBJ2-1, the V gene TRBV29-1, with TRBD1 matching over 9 bases. The CDR3 is 13 residues long. With 6 bases clipped from V and 10 bases from J, the junction kept 10 bases outside the gene matches. The germline V gene encodes CDR1 SQVTM and CDR2 ANQGSEA. As DNA, the CDR3 is TGCAGCGTGGACCGGACAGGGGCCAGGGAGCAGTTCTTC. It is translated as CSVDRTGAREQFF.

The chain carries TRBV5-1 and TRBJ2-3; D uncertain. The germline CDR1 and CDR2 sequences are SGHRS and YFSETQ. The CDR3 runs 14 residues. The V and J ends lost 0 bases and 2 bases respectively, with 7 bases between them. CDR3 loop: CASSLGAYTDTQYF. The CDR3 region has the DNA TGCGCCAGCAGCTTGGGTGCGTACACAGATACGCAGTATTTT.

Points on this clone: A read error may account for a junction end that differs from germline. This chain uses TRBV5-6 with TRBJ1-4; D remains unclear. CDR1 and CDR2 from the germline V gene are SGHDT and YYEEEE. The CDR3 contains 15 residues. CDR3 sequence reads: CASSLSEGTDEKLFF. The CDR3 DNA follows: TGTGCCAGCAGCTTGAGCGAGGGAACTGATGAAAAACTGTTTTTT.

V and J are TRBV9 and TRBJ1-6, with 7 nucleotides matching TRBD1. Unmatched junction bases numbered 8, after V lost 2 bases and J lost 6 bases. The germline V gene encodes CDR1 SGDLS and CDR2 YYNGEE. The CDR3 has 16 amino acids. CDR3 coding DNA: TGTGCCAGCAGCGTGGGGGACAGTCTCCTTAATTCACCCCTCCACTTT. Encoded protein: CASSVGDSLLNSPLHF.

This chain joins TRBV5-1 and TRBJ2-5, with 7 positions matching TRBD1. Per germline, CDR1 SGHRS and CDR2 YFSETQ. J was trimmed by 5 bases and V by 1 base; bases with no gene match: 5. The CDR3 has 14 residues. CDR3 nucleotide sequence: TGCGCCAGCAGCTTGAATGAAGGGGGCGAGACCCAGTACTTC. This encodes CASSLNEGGETQYF.

This sequence joins TRBV6-5 and TRBJ1-1; 8 nucleotides line up with TRBD1. The germline CDR1 and CDR2 sequences are MNHEY and SVGAGI. The J segment lost 6 bases and the V segment lost 0 bases, leaving 6 bases of the junction unmatched. CDR3 length equals 15 residues. The CDR3 loop reads CASSYSSGTGSEAFF. The CDR3 DNA sequence: TGTGCCAGCAGTTACTCCTCCGGGACAGGATCTGAAGCTTTCTTT.

The chain employs TRBV13 and TRBJ2-3, with D perhaps TRBD2 (5 bases). Germline CDR1 reads PRHDT; CDR2 reads FYEKMQ (reference sequence). The CDR3 sequence is 15 residues long. V was clipped by 5 bases and J by 5 bases, with 17 bases between them. Here the CDR3 reads CASSPGLLSGDTQYF. DNA of the CDR3: TGTGCCAGCAGCCCCGGACTTCTCTCCGGAGATACGCAGTATTTT.

V and J are TRBV19 and TRBJ2-1, with TRBD2 matching 9 bases. CDR1 is LNHDA and CDR2 is SQIVND in the germline V gene (reference sequence). The CDR3 extends over 20 amino acids. With 4 bases clipped from V and 5 bases from J, the junction kept 21 bases outside the gene matches. CDR3 loop: CASSTPRGLAGITVHNEQFF. CDR3 bases: TGTGCCAGTAGTACCCCTCGGGGACTAGCAGGCATTACGGTCCACAATGAGCAGTTCTTC.

This clone was picked up one time. The CDR3 loop reads CASKQGYDTEAFF. The CDR3 DNA reads TGTGCCAGTAAACAGGGTTATGACACTGAAGCTTTCTTT. This chain connects TRBV19 to TRBJ1-1; tentatively, D is TRBD1 (6 bases). Trimming removed 7 bases from V and 3 bases from J, with 12 bases in between. Germline CDR1 LNHDA, CDR2 SQIVND (reference sequence). The CDR3 loop spans 13 amino acids. The entire variable domain, with the rest obtained from reference TRBV19 and TRBJ1-1, is as follows: DGGITQSPKYLFRKEGQNVTLSCEQNLNHDAMYWYRQDPGQGLRLIYYSQIVNDFQKGDIAEGYSVSREKKESFPLTVTSAQKNPTAFYLCASKQGYDTEAFFGQGTRLTVV.

This rearrangement joins TRBV6-5 to TRBJ2-3; 9 positions match TRBD1. Germline-derived CDR1 and CDR2 are MNHEY and SVGAGI. This CDR3 is 15 amino acids long. The J segment lost 0 bases and the V segment lost 4 bases, leaving 2 bases of the junction unmatched. The CDR3 bases are TGTGCCAGCAGTTCCGGGACAGGGAGCACAGATACGCAGTATTTT. Translation gives CASSSGTGSTDTQYF.

The chain employs TRBV7-2 and TRBJ2-5, with D possibly matching TRBD1 (6 bases). From germline, CDR1 is SGHTA and CDR2 FQGNSA. Between the trimmed V and J ends, which lost 2 bases and 3 bases, there was a span of 7 bases. This CDR3 is 13 amino acids long. CDR3 sequence: CASSLRTEETQYF. The CDR3 DNA reads TGTGCCAGCAGCTTACGGACAGAAGAGACCCAGTACTTC. The full variable domain, rest sourced from reference TRBV7-2 and TRBJ2-5, is GAGVSQSPSNKVTEKGKDVELRCDPISGHTALYWYRQSLGQGLEFLIYFQGNSAPDKSGLPSDRFSAERTGGSVSTLTIQRTQQEDSAVYLCASSLRTEETQYFGPGTRLLVL.